This is a list of T cell receptor beta chains from one sample in a study of response to subunit inactivated influenza vaccine. Using its own MiXCR run on the RT-PCR reads, TCRdb lists one record per CDR3 protein. The table lists about 540,000 distinct CDR3 sequences, approximately 20% of them singletons. These same data were also listed under a study on T cells expressing NK-cell markers.

Sample: CD4+ T cells sorted from PBMCs, taken roughly 12 days after vaccination. Receptors originate from a middle-aged man who received an inactivated influenza vaccine. Each CDR3 is given with its conserved first and last residue. The D gene is left open where the match is weak. Size tells how often a clone was seen (once, few, many) or the class of an expanded clone, and some rows leave it out.

>TRBV19|few|TRBD1|TRBJ1-1
TGTGCCAGTAGTACCGACAGGGGCACTGAAGCTTTCTTT
CASSTDRGTEAFF
>TRBV7-3|.|.|TRBJ2-1
TGTGCCAGCAGCTTGAACCCAGGGGCTGTGGAGCAGTTCTTC
CASSLNPGAVEQFF
>TRBV4-3|few|.|TRBJ1-1
TGCGCCAGCAGCCTCTCACAGGGTAACTCCGCTGAAGCTTTCTTT
CASSLSQGNSAEAFF
>TRBV5-1|.|TRBD1|TRBJ2-7
TGCGCCAGCAGCTTGGGGGACAGGGGGCAGGAGCAGTACTTC
CASSLGDRGQEQYF
>TRBV20-1|few|.|TRBJ2-7
TGCAGTGCTAATGACCTTCACCGTCGGAGCTCCTACGAGCAGTACTTC
CSANDLHRRSSYEQYF
>TRBV10-1|.|TRBD2|TRBJ2-3
TGCGCCAGCAGTGAGTCTGTAGCGGGGCTAGATACGCAGTATTTT
CASSESVAGLDTQYF
>TRBV11-2|.|.|TRBJ2-3
TGTGCCAGCAGCTCCACAGGGCAGGGGACAGATACGCAGTATTTT
CASSSTGQGTDTQYF
>TRBV15|.|.|TRBJ1-1
TGTGCCACCAGCCGACAGGACACTGAAGCTTTCTTT
CATSRQDTEAFF
>TRBV28|.|TRBD1|TRBJ2-5
TGTGCCAGCAGTGCACCGGGACAGGGCTTGGAGACCCAGTACTTC
CASSAPGQGLETQYF
>TRBV29-1|.|.|TRBJ1-1
TGCAGCGCAACCACAAAGGGAGGTGCTGAAGCTTTCTTT
CSATTKGGAEAFF